The rows below give T cell receptor beta chains drawn from one sample of a study of blood T cell repertoires in COVID-19. Sequencing used immunoSEQ multiplex PCR; TCRdb keeps in-frame clones, though not all of them. The sample lists around 200,000 clones; 83% were seen once. Input material: peripheral blood. Source of these receptors: a woman in her forties with acute or convalescent COVID-19. Each CDR3 is given without its conserved first and last residue.

v_call	cdr3_aa
TRBV10-1	ASSEGASGATDTQY
TRBV7-9	ASSFPGVVDEQY
TRBV24-1	ATSERGQLKETQY
TRBV7-8	ASSPAGELF
TRBV20-1	SAPQVYEQY
TRBV7-9	ASSNKGVGYEQY
TRBV27	ASGPAPDRARRSQPQH
TRBV5-1	ASSLGDEIPGSGYT
TRBV28	ASSPGGIMNTEAF
TRBV11-1	ASSFFTGGREAF
TRBV7-9	ASSLATGGTYSNQPQH
TRBV30	AWARNRVTEAF
TRBV6-5	ASGQRRSYEQY
TRBV15	ATSRLTGTGSQDNGYT
TRBV10-3	AITGTEENEQF
TRBV10-3	AIRSLEAGARNEQF
TRBV5-1	ASSVALQGTTGELF
TRBV6-5	AIQPGVNYEQY
TRBV2	ASIPNRDRVNYGYT
TRBV6-5	ASCVDRGTEAF
TRBV5-1	ASSQRTGRLLRTGTQY
TRBV3-1/TRBV3-2	ASSQVSARYGYT
TRBV27	ASSSQLAGVTGELF
TRBV6-5	ASSFPRRDGTGELF
TRBV28	ASSVLAKNIQY